The present entry profiles one T cell receptor beta chain with its context. Germline assignment: CDR1 LNHDA and CDR2 SQIVND (reference sequence). Trimming took off 9 bases at V and 1 base at J, with 15 bases between the two ends. The CDR3 spans 14 residues. Authors' processing steps: Reference gene primer amplification gave estimated nucleated cell counts. Only in-frame clones appear in the TCRdb table, and some are missing; sequencing was by immunoSEQ multiplex PCR. That table is the source of V, J and clone size, and D and trimming were worked out from the DNA. Among about 46,000 clones listed, approximately 85% were seen once. The entry originates in a study of blood T cell repertoires in COVID-19. About the study: The study drew acute and convalescent COVID-19 samples from the United States, Italy and Spain. Sources were T cells, B-cell-depleted T cells, or PBMCs; the material itself was cDNA or gDNA.

The rearrangement joins TRBV19 to TRBJ1-1; possible D gene TRBD1, 6 bases. The sample taken for sequencing was peripheral blood. The receptor was derived from a human donor in a cohort sampled during active COVID-19. The donor label of this sample is uncertain. The CDR3 is CASRGPGQNTEAFF. The CDR3 bases are TGTGCCAGCCGAGGCCCGGGACAGAACACTGAAGCTTTCTTT. Full variable domain (rest looked up from reference TRBV19 and TRBJ1-1): DGGITQSPKYLFRKEGQNVTLSCEQNLNHDAMYWYRQDPGQGLRLIYYSQIVNDFQKGDIAEGYSVSREKKESFPLTVTSAQKNPTAFYLCASRGPGQNTEAFFGQGTRLTVV.